A single sample is the source of the 27 T cell receptor beta chains below, sequenced in a study of long-term antiretroviral therapy in people with HIV. This was the immunoSEQ v3.0 assay at survey level. Only in-frame clones appear in the TCRdb table, and some are missing; sequencing was by immunoSEQ multiplex PCR. The sample lists fewer than 25,000 clones; around 81% were seen once. The sequenced sample was unsorted PBMCs, obtained at the start of antiretroviral therapy, before treatment. The receptors were gathered from a woman under 30 with HIV.

This chain joins TRBV9 and TRBJ1-1; TRBD1 matches at 9 bases. The germline CDR1 and CDR2 sequences are SGDLS and YYNGEE. The CDR3 contains 15 residues. Losses at the gene ends were 0 bases for V and 5 bases for J; bases not matched to a gene: 5. DNA of the CDR3: TGTGCCAGCAGCGTAGCCGGGACAGGGTTAACTGAAGCTTTCTTT. It yields the protein CASSVAGTGLTEAFF.

This clone was picked up one time. J is TRBJ2-7 and V is TRBV27, with D hard to call. Germline V gives CDR1 MNHEY, CDR2 SMNVEV (reference sequence). V dropped 2 bases and J dropped 2 bases, with 13 bases sitting between them. The CDR3 length is 15 residues. CDR3 sequence (DNA): TGTGCCAGCAGTTTAGGGGTCCAGGCCACCTACGAGCAGTACTTC. It is translated as CASSLGVQATYEQYF.

This chain connects TRBV4-2 to TRBJ1-6; TRBD1 is a possible D gene (6 bases). Trimming took 1 base from V and 2 from J, leaving 15 bases between them. The CDR3 extends over 18 amino acids. Germline V gene data show CDR1 as LGHNA and CDR2 as YNFKEQ. The CDR3 sequence: CASSQAGQTDTYNSPLHF. The CDR3 coding sequence is TGTGCCAGCAGCCAAGCCGGACAGACGGACACCTATAATTCACCCCTCCACTTT.

The rearrangement uses TRBV9 and TRBJ2-5, with unresolved D. Between the trimmed V and J ends, which lost 0 bases and 0 bases, there was a span of 6 bases. The CDR3 sequence is 14 residues long. Germline CDR1 and CDR2: SGDLS and YYNGEE. The DNA of the CDR3 is TGTGCCAGCAGCGTAGGACAAAACCAAGAGACCCAGTACTTC. Amino acid sequence: CASSVGQNQETQYF.

The rearrangement uses TRBV5-5 and TRBJ1-1; D not resolved. The CDR3 extends over 13 amino acids. The germline gives CDR1 SGHKS, CDR2 YYEKEE (reference sequence). V lost 3 bases, J lost 0 bases, and 6 bases lay in between. In DNA form, the CDR3 reads TGTGCCAGCAGCTCTGCATTGAACACTGAAGCTTTCTTT. Translated, it gives CASSSALNTEAFF.

This clone showed up just once. The V and J genes are TRBV2 and TRBJ1-2; 12 nucleotides line up with TRBD1. Germline V gives CDR1 SNHLY, CDR2 FYNNEI. There are 14 residues in the CDR3. The ends lost 6 bases at V and 11 bases at J; junction bases unmatched: 10. CDR3 in DNA: TGTGCCAGCAGGCAAGGAGAGGGACAGGGGGCGTACACCTTC. The encoded protein is CASRQGEGQGAYTF.

The chain combines TRBV13 with TRBJ2-7; D remains ambiguous. Trimming took 6 bases from V and 0 from J, leaving 15 bases between them. The CDR3 extends over 15 amino acids. CDR1 is PRHDT, CDR2 FYEKMQ, per germline (reference sequence). CDR3 sequence (DNA): TGTGCCAGCAGTTTCCGGTATTTGGCCTCCTACGAGCAGTACTTC. It specifies CASSFRYLASYEQYF.

The chain carries TRBV2 and TRBJ2-7; 7 nucleotides align to TRBD2. The CDR3 runs 14 residues. The V segment lost 5 bases and the J segment 7 bases; nucleotides outside the gene matches: 11. CDR1 and CDR2 from the germline V gene are SNHLY and FYNNEI. CDR3 residues: CASSIPRLAPEQYF. The CDR3 bases are TGTGCCAGCAGTATACCCAGACTAGCACCTGAGCAGTACTTC.

The chain employs TRBV4-1 and TRBJ1-5; 11 bases fit TRBD1. Germline CDR1 MGHRA, CDR2 YSYEKL. The junction had 2 bases not matched to a gene; V was cut back by 5 bases and J by 2 bases. The CDR3 spans 15 residues. CDR3 residues: CASSWGQGGNQPQHF. CDR3 bases: TGCGCCAGCAGCTGGGGACAGGGGGGCAATCAGCCCCAGCATTTT.

V usage is TRBV7-9 and J usage is TRBJ2-2; D remains unclear. CDR3 length equals 15 residues. From germline, CDR1 is SEHNR and CDR2 FQNEAQ (reference sequence). The V gene lost 1 base and the J gene lost 6 bases, with 12 bases spanning the gap. In DNA, the CDR3 is TGTGCCAGCAGCTTAGTAGGGAAGAATGCCGGGGAGCTGTTTTTT. Translating gives CASSLVGKNAGELFF.

This rearrangement joins TRBV4-1 to TRBJ2-1; the match to TRBD1 covers 7 bases. Germline V gene sequence: CDR1 MGHRA, CDR2 YSYEKL. This CDR3 spans 16 amino acids. The junction had 10 bases not matched to a gene; V was cut back by 5 bases and J by 3 bases. CDR3 sequence: CASSDESGGSYNEQFF. In DNA form, the CDR3 reads TGCGCCAGCAGCGATGAATCAGGGGGAAGCTACAATGAGCAGTTCTTC.

The genes are TRBV28 and TRBJ2-2; D not resolved. The germline CDR1 and CDR2 sequences are MDHEN and SYDVKM. The germline V and J ends were trimmed by 2 bases and 6 bases, with 7 bases remaining between them. CDR3 size: 13 residues. CDR3 residues: CASSLRWAGELFF. CDR3 DNA: TGTGCCAGCAGTTTAAGGTGGGCCGGGGAGCTGTTTTTT.

The chain couples TRBV28 to TRBJ1-1, with unresolved D. With 4 bases removed from V and 3 bases from J, the gap between germline ends came to 12 bases. Germline values: CDR1 MDHEN, CDR2 SYDVKM. The CDR3 has 14 amino acids. This chain's CDR3 is CASSSDLRDTEAFF. CDR3 DNA: TGTGCCAGCAGTTCGGATTTACGGGACACTGAAGCTTTCTTT. Supplemented by reference TRBV28 and TRBJ1-1, the full variable domain reads DVKVTQSSRYLVKRTGEKVFLECVQDMDHENMFWYRQDPGLGLRLIYFSYDVKMKEKGDIPEGYSVSREKKERFSLILESASTNQTSMYLCASSSDLRDTEAFFGQGTRLTVV.

The V call is TRBV7-9, the J call TRBJ1-2; D gene uncertain. The CDR3 has 17 residues. Per the germline V gene, CDR1 is SEHNR and CDR2 is FQNEAQ (reference sequence). V lost 3 bases and J lost 5, with 22 bases in between. CDR3 protein: CASSFTETVQHPYGYTF. The CDR3 DNA reads TGTGCCAGCAGCTTTACCGAAACAGTACAGCATCCTTATGGCTACACCTTC.

V gene TRBV19 combines with J gene TRBJ1-2; 8 nucleotides agree with TRBD1. The CDR3 consists of 15 residues. The ends lost 7 bases at V and 3 bases at J; junction bases unmatched: 10. Per the germline V gene, CDR1 is LNHDA and CDR2 is SQIVND (reference sequence). The DNA of the CDR3 is TGTGCCAGTAAGACCGGACAGGGATTGTACTATGGCTACACCTTC. Encoded protein: CASKTGQGLYYGYTF.

This clone rates as medium-sized. This chain uses TRBV7-8 with TRBJ1-2; no clear D gene. The germline gives CDR1 SGHVS, CDR2 FQNEAQ. Trimming left V 4 bases short and J 4 bases short, with 16 bases between. This CDR3 spans 15 amino acids. The CDR3 DNA reads TGTGCCAGCAGCTCACCGGAAGGGAATGGCTATGGCTACACCTTC. Protein sequence: CASSSPEGNGYGYTF.

This chain links TRBV27 with TRBJ1-1; D might be TRBD1 (6 bases). Germline CDR1 is MNHEY and CDR2 is SMNVEV (reference sequence). The V end was cut by 5 bases, the J end by 0 bases, with 10 bases between. The CDR3 has 14 amino acids. In nucleotides, the CDR3 is TGTGCCAGCAGTCACCAGGGGATGAACACTGAAGCTTTCTTT. Its protein is CASSHQGMNTEAFF.

This sequence joins TRBV21-1 and TRBJ1-2; the table calls TRBD1, which could not be checked here. TRBV21-1 is reported as a pseudogene. This CDR3 comprises 15 residues. For the CDR3, the DNA is TGTGCCAGCAGCTCACGGACAGGCACGGTTGATGGCTACACCTTC. As protein: CASSSRTGTVDGYTF.

This chain uses TRBV9 with TRBJ1-1, with TRBD1 matching 10 bases. Trimming took 0 bases from V and 5 from J; bases not matched to a gene: 4. This CDR3 spans 15 amino acids. The germline V gene encodes CDR1 SGDLS and CDR2 YYNGEE. Here the CDR3 reads CASSVGGQGRTEAFF. Written as DNA, the CDR3 is TGTGCCAGCAGCGTAGGGGGACAGGGGAGAACTGAAGCTTTCTTT.

This chain links TRBV4-3 with TRBJ2-1; maybe TRBD2 (6 bases). This CDR3 region has 17 residues. Germline assignment: CDR1 LGHNA and CDR2 YSLEER. V was trimmed by 1 base and J by 4 bases, leaving 17 bases between them. The CDR3 region is CASSQAGSGLKYNEQFF. For the CDR3, the DNA is TGCGCCAGCAGCCAAGCTGGTAGCGGCCTCAAGTACAATGAGCAGTTCTTC.

This clone was seen only once. The chain combines TRBV18 with TRBJ1-4, with 8 bases lining up with TRBD1. V shed 5 bases, J shed 6 bases, and the junction held 5 bases outside the gene matches. The CDR3 has 14 amino acids. The germline V gene encodes CDR1 KGHSH and CDR2 LQKENI. CDR3 coding DNA: TGTGCCAGCTCAAACCCAGGGGGCGATGAAAAACTGTTTTTT. Its translation: CASSNPGGDEKLFF.

This chain uses TRBV27 with TRBJ2-7, with unresolved D. From germline, CDR1 is MNHEY and CDR2 SMNVEV (reference sequence). With 5 bases removed from V and 5 bases from J, the gap between germline ends came to 16 bases. The CDR3 is 14 residues long. The CDR3 protein is CASSLLHASNEQYF. The CDR3 nucleotides are TGTGCCAGCAGTCTCTTGCATGCATCTAACGAGCAGTACTTC.

This sequence joins TRBV27 and TRBJ1-1; 10 bases agree with TRBD1. V lost 0 bases to trimming and J lost 5 bases; unmatched junction nucleotides: 6. CDR3 length equals 16 residues. Germline values: CDR1 MNHEY, CDR2 SMNVEV (reference sequence). The CDR3 sequence: CASSLSPWTGGTEAFF. The DNA of the CDR3 is TGTGCCAGCAGTTTATCGCCGTGGACAGGGGGTACTGAAGCTTTCTTT.

The rearrangement uses TRBV5-6 and TRBJ1-5; D not resolved. Germline V gene data show CDR1 as SGHDT and CDR2 as YYEEEE. This CDR3 is 13 amino acids long. V lost 0 bases, J lost 4 bases, and 5 bases lay in between. CDR3 amino acids: CASSLGPNQPQHF. DNA for the CDR3: TGTGCCAGCAGCTTGGGACCGAATCAGCCCCAGCATTTT.

This chain uses TRBV2 with TRBJ1-1, with D uncertain. Germline CDR1 reads SNHLY; CDR2 reads FYNNEI. Trimming removed 6 bases at V and 1 base at J, with 6 bases between. The CDR3 loop spans 12 amino acids. CDR3 nucleotides: TGTGCCAGCAGGAAGGGGAACACTGAAGCTTTCTTT. This translates into CASRKGNTEAFF.

V is TRBV28 and J is TRBJ2-1; D may be TRBD1 or TRBD2 (6 bases each). This CDR3 region has 15 residues. Germline V gene sequence: CDR1 MDHEN, CDR2 SYDVKM. V was shortened by 5 bases and J by 7 bases, with 18 bases between the two germline ends. The CDR3 sequence: CASSLRGGPRNEQFF. CDR3 nucleotides: TGTGCCAGCAGTCTCCGAGGGGGGCCGAGGAATGAGCAGTTCTTC.

The chain links TRBV9 to TRBJ1-2, with a tentative D call TRBD1 (6 bases). The V gene lost 0 bases and the J gene lost 0 bases, with 18 bases spanning the gap. The germline CDR1 and CDR2 sequences are SGDLS and YYNGEE. The length of the CDR3 is 18 residues. This CDR3 is CASSVGPGAPPTNYGYTF. The DNA of the CDR3 is TGTGCCAGCAGCGTAGGACCAGGGGCGCCCCCAACTAACTATGGCTACACCTTC.